This TCR beta chain was profiled in a study of blood T cell repertoires in COVID-19. Study-wide context: Samples taken during acute and convalescent COVID-19 were collected in the United States, Italy and Spain. Nucleic acid was either cDNA or gDNA, and it came from T cells, B-cell-depleted T cells, or PBMCs.

Source study methods: By means of reference gene primer amplification, nucleated cell counts were estimated. The data were produced by immunoSEQ multiplex PCR, yet TCRdb's version contains in-frame clones alone and is incomplete. D and trimming were read from the DNA, whereas the V and J calls and clone size are those reported in that table. In the table there are 40,000 or so clones, about four fifths of which are singletons. The CDR3 sequence is 18 residues long. V shed 5 bases and J 1 base; nucleotides not matched to a gene: 8. From germline, CDR1 is SGHTA and CDR2 FQGTGA. This sequence joins TRBV7-3 and TRBJ2-1; 13 bases agree with TRBD2. The receptor was isolated from a man between 70 and 80 years old with acute or convalescent COVID-19. The specimen was peripheral blood. The CDR3 bases are TGTGCCAGCAGCCCTGGGACTAGCGGGGACCTTTCCTACAATGAGCAGTTCTTC. Translated, it gives CASSPGTSGDLSYNEQFF.